This entry lists 21 T cell receptor beta chains sequenced from one sample in a study of OX40 agonist ivuxolimab in advanced cancers. The data were produced by immunoSEQ multiplex PCR, yet TCRdb's version contains in-frame clones alone and is incomplete. The sample carries 35,000 or so clones, roughly 82% recorded once. The sequencing here drew on CD4+ or CD8+ T cells sorted from blood, taken in a trial of the OX40 agonist ivuxolimab. The receptors originated from an adult with an advanced solid tumor such as melanoma, head and neck, liver or kidney cancer.

The CDR3 sequence is CASRGRGNTGELFF. The CDR3, as DNA: TGTGCCAGCAGGGGGCGGGGGAACACCGGGGAGCTGTTTTTT. V usage is TRBV2 and J usage is TRBJ2-2; a weak D match, TRBD2 (6 bases). Germline CDR1 reads SNHLY; CDR2 reads FYNNEI. The V gene lost 6 bases and the J gene lost 1 base, with 9 bases spanning the gap. This CDR3 is 14 amino acids long. Combining the CDR3 with reference TRBV2 and TRBJ2-2 gives the whole variable domain EPEVTQTPSHQVTQMGQEVILRCVPISNHLYFYWYRQILGQKVEFLVSFYNNEISEKSEIFDDQFSVERPDGSNFTLKIRSTKLEDSAMYFCASRGRGNTGELFFGEGSRLTVL.

V and J are TRBV7-6 and TRBJ2-2; D is perhaps TRBD1 (6 bases). Trimming stripped 6 bases from V and 2 bases from J, with 10 bases between. The CDR3 sequence is 14 residues long. CDR1 is SGHVS and CDR2 is FNYEAQ in the germline V gene. This CDR3 is CASRPGVNTGELFF. CDR3 DNA: TGTGCCAGCAGACCAGGGGTAAACACCGGGGAGCTGTTTTTT.

The chain has TRBV27 and TRBJ2-3; D is unresolved. This CDR3 is built from 15 residues. The V gene's germline CDR1 is MNHEY and CDR2 SMNVEV (reference sequence). Between the trimmed V and J ends, which lost 5 bases and 4 bases, there was a span of 16 bases. The chain's CDR3 is CASSRSTPGADTQYF. CDR3 nucleotide sequence: TGTGCCAGCAGTCGCTCGACACCTGGGGCAGATACGCAGTATTTT.

The chain joins TRBV7-8 to TRBJ2-7, with D perhaps matching TRBD1 (5 bases). The germline V and J ends were trimmed by 4 bases and 1 base, with 11 bases remaining between them. Germline V gives CDR1 SGHVS, CDR2 FQNEAQ. CDR3 length: 14 amino acids. The CDR3 here is CASSSTETSYEQYF. In DNA form, the CDR3 reads TGTGCCAGCAGCTCGACAGAGACATCCTACGAGCAGTACTTC.

The chain combines TRBV15 with TRBJ2-3, with 7 nucleotides matching TRBD2. V shed 9 bases, J shed 3 bases, and the junction held 9 bases outside the gene matches. CDR3 length: 14 residues. Germline CDR1 reads LNHNV; CDR2 reads YYDKDF (reference sequence). CDR3 sequence (DNA): TGTGCCACACGGGGGGTATTATGGACAGATACGCAGTATTTT. Residues: CATRGVLWTDTQYF.

The chain has TRBV2 and TRBJ2-7; D is unresolved. From germline, CDR1 is SNHLY and CDR2 FYNNEI. Trimming stripped 1 base from V and 3 bases from J, with 7 bases between. The CDR3 spans 13 residues. Written as DNA, the CDR3 is TGTGCCAGCAGTGAAGGTGGGTACTACGAGCAGTACTTC. Translation: CASSEGGYYEQYF.

This chain joins TRBV28 and TRBJ1-1; D unclear. The length of the CDR3 is 16 residues. The V gene's germline CDR1 is MDHEN and CDR2 SYDVKM. Trimming left V 11 bases short and J 2 bases short, with 24 bases between. The CDR3 DNA sequence: TGTGCCGCCTGTATGATCGGTACACTAACTAACACTGAAGCTTTCTTT. It specifies CAACMIGTLTNTEAFF.

This clone has a single count. The chain is built from TRBV2 and TRBJ1-6, with D unresolved. CDR3 length: 15 residues. Germline CDR1 is SNHLY and CDR2 is FYNNEI. Trimming removed 3 bases from V and 10 bases from J, with 16 bases in between. The CDR3, as DNA: TGTGCCAGCAGTGATCCGGGCCAACCAAGATCACCCCTCCACTTT. Its protein is CASSDPGQPRSPLHF.

Turning to this clone: This CDR3 is also generated by other DNA sequences in the sample. The rearrangement links TRBV5-1 to TRBJ1-2; D gene unclear. CDR1 is SGHRS, CDR2 YFSETQ, per germline. The V end lost 0 bases, the J end lost 1 base, and 7 bases lay between the germline ends. The CDR3 length is 14 residues. The CDR3 region has the DNA TGCGCCAGCAGCTTGGCGTTGGGTAACTATGGCTACACCTTC. It translates to CASSLALGNYGYTF.

The V call is TRBV11-3, the J call TRBJ2-7, with TRBD1 identical over 7 bases. The CDR3 loop spans 15 amino acids. V lost 7 bases, J lost 0 bases, and 9 bases stayed unmatched. Per germline, CDR1 SGHNT and CDR2 YENEEA. This chain's CDR3 is CASTTNRGDSYEQYF. In DNA form, the CDR3 reads TGTGCCAGCACCACCAACAGGGGTGACTCCTACGAGCAGTACTTC. Supplemented by reference TRBV11-3 and TRBJ2-7, the full variable domain reads EAGVVQSPRYKIIEKKQPVAFWCNPISGHNTLYWYLQNLGQGPELLIRYENEEAVDDSQLPKDRFSAERLKGVDSTLKIQPAELGDSAVYLCASTTNRGDSYEQYFGPGTRLTVT.

The chain joins TRBV5-4 to TRBJ1-4; the D gene is possibly TRBD1 (5 bases). CDR1 and CDR2 from the germline V gene are SGHNT and YYREEE (reference sequence). This CDR3 has 14 residues. Trimming removed 4 bases from V and 5 bases from J, with 12 bases in between. The CDR3 DNA reads TGTGCCAGCAGCCTCTCGGGGGTGAATGAAAAACTGTTTTTT. It is translated as CASSLSGVNEKLFF.

The V gene is TRBV4-1, the J gene TRBJ1-1; D is ambiguous. In germline, CDR1 is MGHRA, CDR2 YSYEKL. The germline V and J ends were trimmed by 4 bases and 3 bases, with 9 bases remaining between them. The CDR3 runs to 13 residues. Here the CDR3 reads CASSRPSYTEAFF. The DNA for the CDR3 is TGCGCCAGCAGCCGGCCCTCCTACACTGAAGCTTTCTTT.

The chain recombines TRBV29-1 with TRBJ1-2; tentative D call: TRBD1 (6 bases). Germline loops: CDR1 SQVTM, CDR2 ANQGSEA. The CDR3 has 13 residues. V dropped 1 base and J dropped 5 bases, with 11 bases sitting between them. CDR3 coding DNA: TGCAGCGTTGAAGCACCCGGACAGTATGGCTACACCTTC. Encoded protein: CSVEAPGQYGYTF.

This chain links TRBV30 with TRBJ1-1, with TRBD1 matching over 7 bases. CDR1 and CDR2 from the germline V gene are GTSNPN and SVGIG (reference sequence). V lost 2 bases to trimming and J lost 5 bases; unmatched junction nucleotides: 11. CDR3 length equals 15 residues. The CDR3, as DNA: TGTGCCTGGAGTCAGACAGGGTCTTTGATTACTGAAGCTTTCTTT. Translating it yields CAWSQTGSLITEAFF.

This clone showed up just once. V gene TRBV7-8 combines with J gene TRBJ2-5, with D unresolved. Germline CDR1 is SGHVS and CDR2 is FQNEAQ. The CDR3 spans 12 residues. Trimming pared 5 bases from V and 0 bases from J, leaving 4 bases between. CDR3 nucleotides: TGTGCCAGCAGCCCGTACCAAGAGACCCAGTACTTC. This translates into CASSPYQETQYF.

The chain employs TRBV4-1 and TRBJ2-3, with TRBD1 identical over 8 bases. Germline V lookup: CDR1 MGHRA, CDR2 YSYEKL. Germline trimming cut 3 bases from V and 14 bases from J; bases unmatched to any gene: 19. The CDR3 covers 16 residues. The CDR3 DNA follows: TGCGCCAGCAGCCAGGTCCGAGGGGTTTCCCAGGGGGCGCGGTATTTT. The encoded protein is CASSQVRGVSQGARYF.

V usage is TRBV10-3 and J usage is TRBJ2-3; 10 nucleotides agree with TRBD2. Germline V gene sequence: CDR1 ENHRY, CDR2 SYGVKD. With V trimmed by 6 bases and J by 2 bases, 8 bases remained unmatched. CDR3 length: 16 residues. The CDR3 loop reads CAIRGNLAGVTDTQYF. The CDR3 bases are TGTGCCATCAGGGGCAATCTAGCGGGAGTCACAGATACGCAGTATTTT.

This chain uses TRBV30 with TRBJ2-5; 7 bases are shared with TRBD1. With 3 bases clipped from V and 5 bases from J, the junction kept 6 bases outside the gene matches. Germline CDR1 and CDR2: GTSNPN and SVGIG (reference sequence). This CDR3 comprises 13 residues. The CDR3 protein is CAWRPQGVETQYF. CDR3 bases: TGTGCCTGGAGGCCGCAGGGGGTGGAGACCCAGTACTTC. The full variable domain, rest sourced from reference TRBV30 and TRBJ2-5, is SQTIHQWPATLVQPVGSPLSLECTVEGTSNPNLYWYRQAAGRGLQLLFYSVGIGQISSEVPQNLSASRPQDRQFILSSKKLLLSDSGFYLCAWRPQGVETQYFGPGTRLLVL.

The chain couples TRBV18 to TRBJ1-1; 8 bases line up with TRBD1. Germline assignment: CDR1 KGHSH and CDR2 LQKENI. Trimming cost V 1 base and J 7 bases; bases outside gene matches: 5. CDR3 length: 14 amino acids. CDR3 nucleotide sequence: TGTGCCAGCTCACCACTGGAAGGACAGGGTGAAGCTTTCTTT. This translates into CASSPLEGQGEAFF.

The rearrangement joins TRBV7-2 to TRBJ1-2; 8 nucleotides line up with TRBD1. Germline trimming cut 5 bases from V and 6 bases from J; bases unmatched to any gene: 11. Germline V gene data show CDR1 as SGHTA and CDR2 as FQGNSA. The CDR3 has 15 residues. The CDR3 bases are TGTGCCAGCAGCGAAGCCAGGGGGCCGGTGAATGGCTACACCTTC. It encodes CASSEARGPVNGYTF.

This clone was picked up a small number of times. The chain employs TRBV20-1 and TRBJ1-1; D possibly corresponds to TRBD1 (6 bases). The germline CDR1 and CDR2 sequences are DFQATT and SNEGSKA (reference sequence). The CDR3 spans 11 residues. V lost 2 bases and J 9 bases, leaving 10 bases between the germline ends. For the CDR3, the DNA is TGCAGTGCTAGACAGGGGTATCAAGCTTTCTTT. Its translation: CSARQGYQAFF.